The rows below give T cell receptor beta chains drawn from one sample of a study of T-cell memory formation after mild COVID-19. TCRdb used MiXCR to reprocess the 5' RACE reads, holding one entry per CDR3 protein. The sample consists of roughly 86,000 distinct CDR3 sequences, approximately 15% of them appearing once. Material for sequencing was PBMCs or a T cell subset sorted from them (not recorded which). These receptors originate from a man aged 18 to 35 who had mild COVID-19 (a few samples of this study predate the infection). Cell type and time point are not known. Both conserved end residues are part of each CDR3. The D gene is left open where the match is weak. Size values are once, few and many counts, or a class for expanded clones, and some rows have none.

>TRBV6-1|-|15|many|TRBJ1-6
TGTGCCAGCAGTGAGGGGGGGTATTTTCGTTCACCCCTCCACTTT
CASSEGGYFRSPLHF
>TRBV7-2|-|14|-|TRBJ1-5
TGTGCCAGCAGCTTAGAACCAGGCCCGCATCCCCAGCATTTT
CASSLEPGPHPQHF
>TRBV2|-|13|few|TRBJ1-6
TGTGCAAATACGGGAAGCTATAATTCACCCCTCCACTTT
CANTGSYNSPLHF
>TRBV4-1|-|15|many|TRBJ2-3
TGCGCCAGCAGGGATACCACTTCTAGCACAGATACGCAGTATTTT
CASRDTTSSTDTQYF
>TRBV4-3|TRBD1|12|-|TRBJ2-1
TGCGCCAGCAGCCAGCACAGGGGTGAGCAGTTCTTC
CASSQHRGEQFF
>TRBV6-5|-|16|few|TRBJ1-5
TGTGCCAGCAGTTATTCCGACCCAGGAGCAAATCAGCCCCAGCATTTT
CASSYSDPGANQPQHF
>TRBV7-4|TRBD1|13|-|TRBJ1-1
TGTGCCAGCAGCCCTAGGGGGCTTACTGAAGCTTTCTTT
CASSPRGLTEAFF
>TRBV20-1|-|16|-|TRBJ2-5
TGCAGTGCTAGAGATCAATGGGCAATGGACGTGGAGACCCAGTACTTC
CSARDQWAMDVETQYF
>TRBV20-1|-|16|many|TRBJ2-2
TGCAGTGCTAGAGAAGATCGAATCGGCGACACCGGGGAGCTGTTTTTT
CSAREDRIGDTGELFF
>TRBV12-3/TRBV12-4|TRBD1|15|few|TRBJ1-5
TGTGCCAGCAGGCCAGGGGGTCCCCCCAATCAGCCCCAGCATTTT
CASRPGGPPNQPQHF
>TRBV5-1|TRBD1|15|few|TRBJ1-2
TGCGCCAGCAGCCCCCGACAGGGCAGGGACTATGGCTACACCTTC
CASSPRQGRDYGYTF
>TRBV7-8|-|14|many|TRBJ1-1
TGTGCCAGCAGCTTTGGGACATTGAACACTGAAGCTTTCTTT
CASSFGTLNTEAFF
>TRBV6-2/TRBV6-3|-|14|-|TRBJ1-1
TGTGCCAGCAGTTCCCTTCACGAAAACACTGAAGCTTTCTTT
CASSSLHENTEAFF
>TRBV10-3|-|15|-|TRBJ2-6
TGTGCCATCAGTGCCCGGTTTTACGGGGCCAACGTCCTGACTTTC
CAISARFYGANVLTF
>TRBV6-5|-|12|-|TRBJ2-1
TGTGCCAGCAGTTACTCGGGGAATGAGCAGTTCTTC
CASSYSGNEQFF
>TRBV10-2|-|15|few|TRBJ2-3
TGCGCCAGCAGTGATTGGGGGGCCCGCACAGATACGCAGTATTTT
CASSDWGARTDTQYF
>TRBV5-1|-|13|few|TRBJ1-1
TGCGCCAGCAGCTTGTGGAAGAACACTGAAGCTTTCTTT
CASSLWKNTEAFF
>TRBV5-1|-|14|-|TRBJ1-4
TGCGCCAGCAGCTTGGTAGGGTTGGATGAAAAACTGTTTTTT
CASSLVGLDEKLFF
>TRBV6-2/TRBV6-3|-|18|-|TRBJ1-4
TGTGCCAGCAGTTCCCGGACGGGATCAATAGCAACTAATGAAAAACTGTTTTTT
CASSSRTGSIATNEKLFF
>TRBV7-2|-|14|many|TRBJ2-3
TGTGCCAGCAGCCCAAGAAGGTCCGGTGATACGCAGTATTTT
CASSPRRSGDTQYF